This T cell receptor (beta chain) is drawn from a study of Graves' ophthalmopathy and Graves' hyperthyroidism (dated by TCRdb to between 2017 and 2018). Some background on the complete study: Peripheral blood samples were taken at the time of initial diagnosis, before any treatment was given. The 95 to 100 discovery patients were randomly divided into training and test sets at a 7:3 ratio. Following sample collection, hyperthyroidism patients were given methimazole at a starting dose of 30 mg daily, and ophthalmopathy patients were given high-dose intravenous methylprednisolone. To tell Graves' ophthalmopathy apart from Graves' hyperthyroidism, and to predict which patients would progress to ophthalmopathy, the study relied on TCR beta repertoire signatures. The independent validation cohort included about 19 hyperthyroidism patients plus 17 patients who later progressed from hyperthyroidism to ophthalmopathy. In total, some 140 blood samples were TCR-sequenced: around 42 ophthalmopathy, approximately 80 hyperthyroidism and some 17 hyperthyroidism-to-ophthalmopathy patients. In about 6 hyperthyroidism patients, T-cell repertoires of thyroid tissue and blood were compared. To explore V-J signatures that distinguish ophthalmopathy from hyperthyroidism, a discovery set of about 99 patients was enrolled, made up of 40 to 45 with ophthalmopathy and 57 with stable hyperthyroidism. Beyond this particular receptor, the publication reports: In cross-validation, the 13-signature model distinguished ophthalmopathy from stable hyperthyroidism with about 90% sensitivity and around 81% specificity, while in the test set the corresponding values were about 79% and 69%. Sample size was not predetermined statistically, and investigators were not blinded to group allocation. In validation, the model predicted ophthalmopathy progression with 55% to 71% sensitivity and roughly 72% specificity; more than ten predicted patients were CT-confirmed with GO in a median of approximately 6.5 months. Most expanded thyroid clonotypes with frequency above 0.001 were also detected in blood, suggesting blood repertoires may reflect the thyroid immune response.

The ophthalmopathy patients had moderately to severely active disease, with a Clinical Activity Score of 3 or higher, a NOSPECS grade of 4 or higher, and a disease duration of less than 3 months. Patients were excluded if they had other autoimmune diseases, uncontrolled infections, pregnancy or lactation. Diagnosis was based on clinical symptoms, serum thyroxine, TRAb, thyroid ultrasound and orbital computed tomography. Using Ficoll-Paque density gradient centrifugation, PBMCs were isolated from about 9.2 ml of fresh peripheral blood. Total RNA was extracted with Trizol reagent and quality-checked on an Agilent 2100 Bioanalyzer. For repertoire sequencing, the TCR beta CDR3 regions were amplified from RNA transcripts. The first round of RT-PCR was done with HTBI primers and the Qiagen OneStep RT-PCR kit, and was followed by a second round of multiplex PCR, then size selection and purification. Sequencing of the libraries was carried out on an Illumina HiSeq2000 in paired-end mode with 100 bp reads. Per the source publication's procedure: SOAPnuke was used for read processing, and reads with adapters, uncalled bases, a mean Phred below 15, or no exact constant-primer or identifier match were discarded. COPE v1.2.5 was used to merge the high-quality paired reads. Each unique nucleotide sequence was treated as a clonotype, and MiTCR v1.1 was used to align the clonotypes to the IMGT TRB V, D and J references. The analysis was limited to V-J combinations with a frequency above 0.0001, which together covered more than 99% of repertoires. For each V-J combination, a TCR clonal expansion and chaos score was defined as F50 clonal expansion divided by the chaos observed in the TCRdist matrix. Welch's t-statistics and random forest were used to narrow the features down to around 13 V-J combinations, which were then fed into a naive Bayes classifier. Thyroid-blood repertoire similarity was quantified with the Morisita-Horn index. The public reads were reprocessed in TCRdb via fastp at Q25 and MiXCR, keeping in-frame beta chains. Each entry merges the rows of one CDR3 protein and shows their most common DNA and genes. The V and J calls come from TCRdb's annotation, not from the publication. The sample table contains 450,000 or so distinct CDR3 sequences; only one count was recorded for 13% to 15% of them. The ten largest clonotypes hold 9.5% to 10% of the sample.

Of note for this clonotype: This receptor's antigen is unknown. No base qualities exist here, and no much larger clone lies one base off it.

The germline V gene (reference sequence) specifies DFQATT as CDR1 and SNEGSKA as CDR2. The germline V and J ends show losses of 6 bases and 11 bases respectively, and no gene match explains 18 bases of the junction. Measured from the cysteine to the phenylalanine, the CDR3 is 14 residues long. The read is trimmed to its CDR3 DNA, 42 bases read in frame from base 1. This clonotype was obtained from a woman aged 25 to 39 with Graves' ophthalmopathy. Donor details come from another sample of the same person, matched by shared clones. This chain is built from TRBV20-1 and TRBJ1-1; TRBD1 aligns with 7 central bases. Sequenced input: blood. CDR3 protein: CSATTGTASKWAFF. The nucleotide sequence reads TGCAGTGCAACCACCGGGACAGCATCCAAATGGGCTTTCTTT.